Each of the 24 T cell receptor beta chains below was sequenced from the same sample in a study of shared T cell receptors in the human thymus (dated by TCRdb to the early 2020s). The library was obtained by the immunoSEQ multiplex PCR assay. The immuneACCESS repertoire file appears here via TCRdb, limited to in-frame rearrangements. These files lack a portion of the clones; in checked studies, under half of the deficit traces to unresolved V genes, and the cause of the others is not known. Within this sample are hundreds of thousands of clones, with around 95% of them counted one time only. Roughly 0.02% of the sample comes from the top ten. The specimen was thymocytes. The receptors shown here come from a human donor.

V and J are TRBV27 and TRBJ2-1; D unresolved. V was trimmed by 6 bases and J by 0 bases, leaving 9 bases between them. Germline values: CDR1 MNHEY, CDR2 SMNVEV (reference sequence). The CDR3 runs 14 residues. CDR3 DNA sequence: TGTGCCAGCAGGCAGAGATGCTCCTACAATGAGCAGTTCTTC. Translated, it gives CASRQRCSYNEQFF.

V and J are TRBV5-6 and TRBJ2-1; 13 positions agree with TRBD2. CDR1 SGHDT and CDR2 YYEEEE come from the germline V gene. V shed 1 base and J 7 bases; nucleotides not matched to a gene: 8. The CDR3 is 17 residues long. The CDR3 spells CASSLRTSGRWGNEQFF. CDR3 nucleotides: TGTGCCAGCAGCTTGAGGACTAGCGGGAGATGGGGGAATGAGCAGTTCTTC.

This chain joins TRBV28 and TRBJ2-1, with D unresolved. V lost 5 bases to trimming and J lost 7 bases, with 6 bases between them. This CDR3 contains 11 residues. CDR1 MDHEN and CDR2 SYDVKM come from the germline V gene. This chain's CDR3 is CASSPWNEQFF. The CDR3, as DNA: TGTGCCAGCAGTCCTTGGAATGAGCAGTTCTTC.

The rearrangement uses TRBV5-5 and TRBJ1-1; 9 bases match TRBD1. Germline CDR1 is SGHKS and CDR2 is YYEKEE (reference sequence). The CDR3 has 15 residues. The junction had 6 bases not matched to a gene; V was cut back by 4 bases and J by 2 bases. Written as DNA, the CDR3 is TGTGCCAGCAGCCCGTGGACAGGGGATAACACTGAAGCTTTCTTT. Protein: CASSPWTGDNTEAFF.

This clone has a handful of counts. The chain joins TRBV7-2 to TRBJ2-2; no definite D call. CDR1 and CDR2 (germline): SGHTA, FQGNSA. CDR3 size: 18 residues. With 0 bases removed from V and 2 bases from J, the gap between germline ends came to 16 bases. CDR3 nucleotides: TGTGCCAGCAGCTTAGCCTTGGATCTTTTAAAAAACACCGGGGAGCTGTTTTTT. Translated: CASSLALDLLKNTGELFF.

The chain uses TRBV7-9 and TRBJ2-7; 7 nucleotides agree with TRBD2. V lost 5 bases, J lost 0 bases, and 10 bases stayed unmatched. The CDR3 totals 16 residues. Germline values: CDR1 SEHNR, CDR2 FQNEAQ (reference sequence). The CDR3 coding sequence is TGTGCCAGCAGCAATCCGGGACTATCCGTCTCCTACGAGCAGTACTTC. Its protein is CASSNPGLSVSYEQYF. Full variable domain (rest looked up from reference TRBV7-9 and TRBJ2-7): DTGVSQNPRHKITKRGQNVTFRCDPISEHNRLYWYRQTLGQGPEFLTYFQNEAQLEKSRLLSDRFSAERPKGSFSTLEIQRTEQGDSAMYLCASSNPGLSVSYEQYFGPGTRLTVT.

A word on this clone: Within the sample, other DNA sequences also encode this same CDR3. The chain is built from TRBV27 and TRBJ2-4; D unclear. Per germline, CDR1 MNHEY and CDR2 SMNVEV (reference sequence). V lost 9 bases and J lost 9, with 27 bases in between. The CDR3 has 16 amino acids. The DNA for the CDR3 is TGTGCCAGTAGTCAAAAGCCAAGCCGGTCGCCTCCCATTCAGTACTTC. Amino acids: CASSQKPSRSPPIQYF.

The chain joins TRBV28 to TRBJ1-5, with D possibly matching TRBD1 (6 bases). Trimming removed 4 bases at V and 8 bases at J, with 9 bases between. CDR1 and CDR2 from the germline V gene are MDHEN and SYDVKM. The CDR3 has 12 amino acids. The CDR3 protein is CASSSQGKPQHF. The CDR3 nucleotides read TGTGCCAGCAGTTCACAGGGCAAGCCCCAGCATTTT.

The CDR3 coding sequence is TGTGCCAGCAGTTTGTGGCAGGGAGTAGGCACAGATACGCAGTATTTT. Its protein is CASSLWQGVGTDTQYF. V is TRBV28 and J is TRBJ2-3; possibly TRBD1 or TRBD2 for D (5 bases each). The CDR3 runs to 16 residues. CDR1 is MDHEN, CDR2 SYDVKM, per germline. Deletions cut 3 bases from V and 1 base from J, with 14 bases between.

V and J are TRBV5-1 and TRBJ2-1; D call uncertain. V was shortened by 2 bases and J by 2 bases, with 11 bases between the two germline ends. CDR1 and CDR2 (germline): SGHRS, YFSETQ. This CDR3 is built from 15 residues. CDR3 sequence (DNA): TGCGCCAGCAGCTTATCTAGTGGCGCCTACAATGAGCAGTTCTTC. Residues: CASSLSSGAYNEQFF.

The chain is built from TRBV9 and TRBJ2-2, with 13 positions matching TRBD2. The CDR3 has 18 residues. Looked up from germline, CDR1 is SGDLS and CDR2 is YYNGEE. Trimming cost V 3 bases and J 5 bases; bases outside gene matches: 10. The CDR3 sequence: CASSGQLAGGPGTGELFF. DNA for the CDR3: TGTGCCAGCAGCGGACAACTAGCGGGAGGGCCCGGAACCGGGGAGCTGTTTTTT.

This clone was detected only once. The V call is TRBV5-1, the J call TRBJ1-3; 7 bases map to TRBD1. The CDR3 runs to 17 residues. Germline V CDR1 and CDR2: SGHRS, YFSETQ. Losses at the gene ends were 3 bases for V and 0 bases for J; bases not matched to a gene: 9. The CDR3 here is CASSSRQGSFSGNTIYF. The DNA of the CDR3 is TGCGCCAGCAGCTCAAGACAGGGTAGCTTCTCTGGAAACACCATATATTTT.

V and J are TRBV7-9 and TRBJ1-5; maybe TRBD1 (6 bases). This CDR3 has 18 amino acids. The ends were cut back, 2 bases at V and 3 bases at J, with 20 bases in the middle. Per the germline V gene, CDR1 is SEHNR and CDR2 is FQNEAQ (reference sequence). CDR3 coding DNA: TGTGCCAGCAGCTTAAATTTGCCTGGGGGCGCGGTCAATCAGCCCCAGCATTTT. This codes for CASSLNLPGGAVNQPQHF.

CDR3 DNA: TGTGCCTGGAGTGTAGGGTACTCCCTCAGCTCCTACAATGAGCAGTTCTTC. Its translation is CAWSVGYSLSSYNEQFF. This chain joins TRBV30 and TRBJ2-1; the D is unclear. CDR3 size: 17 residues. The V end was cut by 0 bases, the J end by 0 bases, with 15 bases between. Per germline, CDR1 GTSNPN and CDR2 SVGIG (reference sequence).

The rearrangement links TRBV10-1 to TRBJ2-3, with 7 bases fitting TRBD2. This CDR3 is built from 15 residues. Germline V lookup: CDR1 WNHNN, CDR2 SYGVQD (reference sequence). Unmatched junction bases numbered 8, after V lost 3 bases and J lost 5 bases. CDR3: CASSDKRGVRDTQYF. The CDR3 DNA reads as TGCGCCAGCAGTGATAAGCGGGGAGTCAGAGATACGCAGTATTTT.

This chain connects TRBV7-2 to TRBJ1-5; D call uncertain. The V end lost 5 bases, the J end lost 0 bases, and 8 bases lay between the germline ends. The V gene's germline CDR1 is SGHTA and CDR2 FQGNSA. The CDR3 spans 14 residues. The chain's CDR3 is CASSACTSNQPQHF. CDR3 in DNA: TGTGCCAGCAGCGCTTGCACTAGCAATCAGCCCCAGCATTTT.

This rearrangement joins TRBV7-3 to TRBJ1-2; the D gene is possibly TRBD1 (5 bases). The CDR3 loop spans 13 amino acids. Trimming stripped 2 bases from V and 4 bases from J, with 8 bases between. Germline loops: CDR1 SGHTA, CDR2 FQGTGA. CDR3 sequence reads: CASSLQGFYGYTF. CDR3 coding DNA: TGTGCCAGCAGCTTACAGGGTTTCTATGGCTACACCTTC.

J is TRBJ1-5 and V is TRBV28; no definite D call. V was shortened by 7 bases and J by 10 bases, with 20 bases between the two germline ends. Germline CDR1 MDHEN, CDR2 SYDVKM. There are 14 residues in the CDR3. The CDR3 region is CASTWGGPSDPQHF. The CDR3 DNA is TGTGCCAGCACCTGGGGAGGGCCCAGCGACCCCCAGCATTTT.

This chain uses TRBV4-3 with TRBJ2-1; 8 bases align to TRBD1. CDR3 length: 16 amino acids. V lost 0 bases to trimming and J lost 2 bases; unmatched junction nucleotides: 3. Germline-derived CDR1 and CDR2 are LGHNA and YSLEER. The CDR3 protein is CASSQEGTGPYNEQFF. CDR3 DNA: TGCGCCAGCAGCCAAGAAGGGACAGGCCCCTACAATGAGCAGTTCTTC.

This chain connects TRBV11-2 to TRBJ2-1; 7 bases match TRBD2. The length of the CDR3 is 17 residues. Germline V CDR1 and CDR2: SGHAT, FQNNGV. V lost 4 bases to trimming and J lost 2 bases; unmatched junction nucleotides: 11. The CDR3 loop is CASSSPEGGLTYNEQFF. For the CDR3, the DNA is TGTGCCAGCAGCTCCCCTGAGGGAGGGCTGACCTACAATGAGCAGTTCTTC. Complete variable domain (other parts from reference TRBV11-2 and TRBJ2-1): EAGVAQSPRYKIIEKRQSVAFWCNPISGHATLYWYQQILGQGPKLLIQFQNNGVVDDSQLPKDRFSAERLKGVDSTLKIQPAKLEDSAVYLCASSSPEGGLTYNEQFFGPGTRLTVL.

This chain connects TRBV27 to TRBJ2-7, with 8 positions matching TRBD2. This CDR3 region has 15 residues. The V and J ends lost 5 bases and 1 base, in that order; junction bases with no gene match: 7. The germline CDR1 and CDR2 sequences are MNHEY and SMNVEV (reference sequence). CDR3 protein: CASSAERGKSYEQYF. CDR3 coding DNA: TGTGCCAGCAGTGCCGAGCGGGGGAAGTCCTACGAGCAGTACTTC.

Only one count was recorded for this clone. The gene calls are TRBV28 and TRBJ1-5, with D perhaps matching TRBD1 (5 bases). Trimming stripped 6 bases from V and 6 bases from J, with 21 bases between. The V gene's germline CDR1 is MDHEN and CDR2 SYDVKM. The CDR3 loop spans 16 amino acids. CDR3 protein: CASSPGRGTWFQPQHF. Written as DNA, the CDR3 is TGTGCCAGCAGCCCGGGACGTGGGACTTGGTTTCAGCCCCAGCATTTT. Full variable domain (remainder filled in from reference TRBV28 and TRBJ1-5): DVKVTQSSRYLVKRTGEKVFLECVQDMDHENMFWYRQDPGLGLRLIYFSYDVKMKEKGDIPEGYSVSREKKERFSLILESASTNQTSMYLCASSPGRGTWFQPQHFGDGTRLSIL.

The V call is TRBV27, the J call TRBJ2-1; the match to TRBD2 covers 8 bases. The germline gives CDR1 MNHEY, CDR2 SMNVEV (reference sequence). V lost 5 bases to trimming and J lost 8 bases; unmatched junction nucleotides: 11. The CDR3 is 15 residues long. The DNA for the CDR3 is TGTGCCAGCAGTCCAAAGCGGGAGAATTTCCATGAGCAGTTCTTC. It is translated as CASSPKRENFHEQFF.

The CDR3 DNA sequence: TGTGCCAGCAGCCCCCCGGGGAGCGGGAGACTTGTGACCTACGAGCAGTACTTC. Protein sequence: CASSPPGSGRLVTYEQYF. The rearrangement joins TRBV14 to TRBJ2-7, with TRBD2 matching 8 bases. From germline, CDR1 is SGHDN and CDR2 FVKESK. The CDR3 runs 18 residues. The V gene end was trimmed by 4 bases and the J gene end by 2 bases; junction bases not matched to a gene: 16.